These 10 T cell receptor beta chains came from one sample sequenced in a study of T cells in Graves' hyperthyroidism and ophthalmopathy. RNA transcripts gave rise to amplified TCR beta CDR3 regions. With the HTBI primer set, the TCR CDR3 went through a first round of RT-PCR. TCRdb called the multiplex PCR reads again in MiXCR, with one record for every CDR3 protein. The repertoire includes more than 300,000 distinct CDR3 sequences, approximately 15% of them detected once, and roughly 9.6% sits in the top ten. Sequencing input: blood. The source is a woman aged 55-70 years with Graves' hyperthyroidism.

Many counts were recorded for this clonotype. This sequence joins TRBV20-1 and TRBJ1-6; D is uncertain. The V and J ends lost 6 bases and 7 bases respectively, with 16 bases between them. CDR3 length: 14 residues. Germline V gene lookup returns CDR1 DFQATT and CDR2 SNEGSKA (reference sequence). CDR3 DNA: TGCAGTGCGATGTCTTGGGGAGGGAATTCACCCCTCCACTTT. It is translated as CSAMSWGGNSPLHF.

This clonotype was found many times. The chain combines TRBV12-3 or TRBV12-4 with TRBJ2-5; D perhaps matches TRBD2 (7 bases). V shed 6 bases and J shed 9 bases, with 14 bases lying between them. The CDR3 spans 12 residues. The CDR3 reads CASSPRGGAQYF. DNA of the CDR3: TGTGCCAGCAGCCCCAGGGGAGGGGCCCAGTACTTC.

This clonotype showed up many times. The genes are TRBV11-2 and TRBJ2-1; D not resolved. CDR1 is SGHAT, CDR2 FQNNGV, per germline. The CDR3 runs to 13 residues. The germline V and J ends were trimmed by 4 bases and 4 bases, with 8 bases remaining between them. The CDR3, as DNA: TGTGCCAGCAGCTCGCAATCTTACAATGAGCAGTTCTTC. Translated, it gives CASSSQSYNEQFF.

The V and J genes are TRBV4-1 and TRBJ2-3, with 8 bases fitting TRBD1. The V gene end was trimmed by 1 base and the J gene end by 2 bases; junction bases not matched to a gene: 14. The germline gives CDR1 MGHRA, CDR2 YSYEKL. This CDR3 has 19 residues. CDR3 in amino acids: CASSQVNPTGGFPTDTQYF. For the CDR3, the DNA is TGCGCCAGCAGCCAAGTTAATCCTACAGGGGGATTTCCCACAGATACGCAGTATTTT.

A few counts support this clonotype. In DNA, the CDR3 is TGTGCCAGTAGTACGGACAGGGTAGCATCCCCTGGGGCCAACGTCCTGACTTTC. The encoded protein is CASSTDRVASPGANVLTF. V usage is TRBV19 and J usage is TRBJ2-6, with TRBD1 matching 8 bases. The CDR3 length is 18 residues. J lost 2 bases, V lost 4 bases, and 10 bases had no gene match. Germline V gene data show CDR1 as LNHDA and CDR2 as SQIVND (reference sequence). Filled out from reference TRBV19 and TRBJ2-6, the complete variable domain reads DGGITQSPKYLFRKEGQNVTLSCEQNLNHDAMYWYRQDPGQGLRLIYYSQIVNDFQKGDIAEGYSVSREKKESFPLTVTSAQKNPTAFYLCASSTDRVASPGANVLTFGAGSRLTVL.

This clonotype was picked up many times. V and J are TRBV10-3 and TRBJ2-3; D is ambiguous. V dropped 4 bases and J dropped 2 bases, with 13 bases sitting between them. The CDR3 spans 15 residues. Germline CDR1 is ENHRY and CDR2 is SYGVKD. The CDR3, as DNA: TGTGCCATCAGTGCGGAGCGCCAACACACAGATACGCAGTATTTT. Translated, it gives CAISAERQHTDTQYF.

This clonotype was picked up many times. V and J are TRBV6-1 and TRBJ2-1; 7 bases line up with TRBD2. V shed 5 bases, J shed 5 bases, and the junction held 12 bases outside the gene matches. The CDR3 length is 16 residues. In germline, CDR1 is MNHNS, CDR2 SASEGT. DNA for the CDR3: TGTGCCAGCAGTTACTCCCCTAGCGGAGGAAACAATGAGCAGTTCTTC. This sequence encodes CASSYSPSGGNNEQFF.

There are many counts of this clonotype. The rearrangement links TRBV29-1 to TRBJ2-7; 8 nucleotides match TRBD1. The V gene end was trimmed by 7 bases and the J gene end by 6 bases; junction bases not matched to a gene: 11. Germline CDR1 and CDR2: SQVTM and ANQGSEA. CDR3 size: 13 residues. As DNA, the CDR3 is TGCAGCGGGAGGACAGGGCCCTTCGGCGAGCAGTACTTC. It specifies CSGRTGPFGEQYF.

This clonotype was seen a handful of times. This chain uses TRBV19 with TRBJ2-1; 7 bases are shared with TRBD2. The CDR3 runs to 15 residues. The V segment lost 4 bases and the J segment 11 bases; nucleotides outside the gene matches: 14. Germline V lookup: CDR1 LNHDA, CDR2 SQIVND (reference sequence). CDR3 in DNA: TGTGCCAGTAGTACCCAGGGCATCGGGGGAGGGAAGCAGTTCTTC. Encoded protein: CASSTQGIGGGKQFF.

This clonotype has more than one count but fewer than ten. This sequence joins TRBV11-3 and TRBJ2-3, with 10 bases identical to TRBD2. CDR3 length: 17 residues. V lost 4 bases to trimming and J lost 4 bases; unmatched junction nucleotides: 11. Germline assignment: CDR1 SGHNT and CDR2 YENEEA. DNA for the CDR3: TGTGCCAGCAGCTCCTCGGCTAGCGGGAGTTGGGCAGATACGCAGTATTTT. Its translation is CASSSSASGSWADTQYF.